The sequence of this T cell receptor beta chain was determined in a study of CD8+CD57+ T cells in acquired aplastic anemia. The overall study: Sorted CD4+ and CD8+ cells gave a mean 3.2 ug DNA, range about 0.2 to 27.4 ug. The average read count for CD4+ cells in healthy donors was some 9.9 million. Study-level findings and limits: Comparison of patients with controls identified nearly 30 shared CD8+ CDR3 sequences. The study found no significant CD8+ Simpson's diversity difference between patients and controls.

This CDR3 is built from 14 residues. The germline gives CDR1 SNHLY, CDR2 FYNNEI. Trimming stripped 8 bases from V and 2 bases from J, with 15 bases between. Profiling that covered TCR beta VDJ and CDR3 relied on genomic DNA as its template. One entry per CDR3 protein results from TCRdb running MiXCR on the reads. The table lists about 210,000 distinct CDR3 sequences, 34% of them singletons. Ten or more counts support this clonotype. Its antigen is unidentified. The chain is built from TRBV2 and TRBJ2-5, with D maybe TRBD1 (6 bases). The TCR comes from a human donor in good health, serving as a control. Sequencing was carried out using sorted CD4+, CD8+, or CD8+CD57+ T cells (not recorded which) from PBMCs. Here the CDR3 DNA reads TGTGCCAGCGAGAGGGGCCAGGGGCAAGAGACCCAGTACTTC. It is translated as CASERGQGQETQYF. Using reference TRBV2 and TRBJ2-5 for the parts outside the CDR3, the full variable domain is EPEVTQTPSHQVTQMGQEVILRCVPISNHLYFYWYRQILGQKVEFLVSFYNNEISEKSEIFDDQFSVERPDGSNFTLKIRSTKLEDSAMYFCASERGQGQETQYFGPGTRLLVL.